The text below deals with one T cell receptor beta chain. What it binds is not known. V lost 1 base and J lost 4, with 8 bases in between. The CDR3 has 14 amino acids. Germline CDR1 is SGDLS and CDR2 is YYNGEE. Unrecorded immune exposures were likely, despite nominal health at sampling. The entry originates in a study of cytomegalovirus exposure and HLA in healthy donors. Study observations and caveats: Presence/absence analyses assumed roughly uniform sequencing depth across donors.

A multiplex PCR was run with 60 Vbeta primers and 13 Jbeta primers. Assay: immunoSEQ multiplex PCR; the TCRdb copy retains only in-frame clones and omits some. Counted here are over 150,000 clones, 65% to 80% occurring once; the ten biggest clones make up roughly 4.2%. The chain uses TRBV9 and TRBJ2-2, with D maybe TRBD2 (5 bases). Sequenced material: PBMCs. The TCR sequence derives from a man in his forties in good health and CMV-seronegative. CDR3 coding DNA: TGTGCCAGCAGCGTACGTAGCGCCACCGGGGAGCTGTTTTTT. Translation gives CASSVRSATGELFF. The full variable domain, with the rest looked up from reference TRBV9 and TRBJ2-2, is DSGVTQTPKHLITATGQRVTLRCSPRSGDLSVYWYQQSLDQGLQFLIQYYNGEERAKGNILERFSAQQFPDLHSELNLSSLELGDSALYFCASSVRSATGELFFGEGSRLTVL.